The 25 T cell receptor beta chains below come from one sample, sequenced in a study of T-cell reconstitution after alpha-beta-depleted transplantation in children. A library of TCRbeta sequences, prepared with unique molecular identifiers, was generated. TCRdb re-called the PCR reads with MiXCR, one entry per CDR3 protein. Of around 440,000 distinct CDR3 sequences listed, around 16% are singletons. Sequenced material: PBMCs, mostly from graft donor cells, taken 360 days after TCRalphabeta/CD19-depleted stem cell transplant. The receptors here all came from a boy younger than two who had a stem cell transplant for Wiskott-Aldrich syndrome, so the T cells may come from the graft donor.

This clonotype was observed a handful of times. V usage is TRBV28 and J usage is TRBJ1-5, with a weak D call TRBD1 (6 bases). Germline assignment: CDR1 MDHEN and CDR2 SYDVKM. Between the trimmed V and J ends, which lost 3 bases and 7 bases, there was a span of 13 bases. CDR3 length: 14 amino acids. DNA of the CDR3: TGTGCCAGCAGTTTCCCAGGGGAAACGCAGCCCCAGCATTTT. Residues: CASSFPGETQPQHF.

V is TRBV3-1 and J is TRBJ2-2; D is ambiguous. The CDR3 is made up of 13 amino acids. CDR1 LGHDT and CDR2 YNNKEL come from the germline V gene (reference sequence). V lost 2 bases to trimming and J lost 5 bases, with 6 bases between them. In nucleotides, the CDR3 is TGTGCCAGCAGCCAACTAATGACCGGGGAGCTGTTTTTT. Translation gives CASSQLMTGELFF.

The chain links TRBV10-3 to TRBJ2-2; possible D gene TRBD2, 6 bases. The CDR3 length is 13 residues. In germline, CDR1 is ENHRY, CDR2 SYGVKD. Trimming stripped 6 bases from V and 5 bases from J, with 10 bases between. The CDR3 loop is CAISGGPTGELFF. As DNA, the CDR3 is TGTGCCATCAGCGGGGGACCTACCGGGGAGCTGTTTTTT.

This clonotype appeared a few times. The J gene is TRBJ2-7, the V gene TRBV7-9, with D possibly TRBD1 on 5 matching bases. The germline V gene encodes CDR1 SEHNR and CDR2 FQNEAQ (reference sequence). The V gene lost 7 bases and the J gene lost 3 bases, with 16 bases spanning the gap. The CDR3 is 14 amino acids. The CDR3 DNA follows: TGTGCCAGCACCCAGGGCAGGATTGTCTACGAGCAGTACTTC. Translation gives CASTQGRIVYEQYF.

This clonotype has a handful of counts. The chain combines TRBV7-2 with TRBJ2-1; no clear D. Trimming shortened V by 5 bases and J by 0 bases, and 11 bases separated the two germline ends. Per germline, CDR1 SGHTA and CDR2 FQGNSA. The CDR3 consists of 15 residues. The CDR3 DNA reads TGTGCCAGCAGCCCCCGGGCGTACTCCTACAATGAGCAGTTCTTC. As protein: CASSPRAYSYNEQFF.

This clonotype was seen at least ten times. The rearrangement uses TRBV7-2 and TRBJ2-3; no firm D call. The CDR3 consists of 10 residues. In germline, CDR1 is SGHTA, CDR2 FQGNSA. Trimming removed 8 bases from V and 6 bases from J, with 6 bases in between. The CDR3 DNA sequence: TGTGCCAGCGGGGTTGATACGCAGTATTTT. It is translated as CASGVDTQYF.

This clonotype was counted a few times. The genes are TRBV3-1 and TRBJ2-6; TRBD2 aligns across 7 bases. The CDR3 spans 15 residues. Unmatched junction bases numbered 6, after V lost 6 bases and J lost 4 bases. CDR1 LGHDT and CDR2 YNNKEL come from the germline V gene (reference sequence). CDR3 sequence: CASSRGGLGANVLTF. The CDR3 region has the DNA TGTGCCAGCAGTCGCGGGGGACTCGGGGCCAACGTCCTGACTTTC.

A remark on this clonotype: Mismatch with germline at one junction end may stem from a read error. The V call is TRBV10-2, the J call TRBJ1-4; possible D gene TRBD1, 5 bases. The CDR3 consists of 16 residues. Germline lookup yields CDR1 WSHSY and CDR2 SAAADI. The DNA for the CDR3 is TGCGCCAGCAGTCAGTCTCAGGGAGCCATGGGCGAGAAACTGTTTTTT. This gives the protein CASSQSQGAMGEKLFF.

The chain is built from TRBV4-1 and TRBJ1-1; D is perhaps TRBD1 (5 bases). Germline V gene data show CDR1 as MGHRA and CDR2 as YSYEKL. V lost 1 base to trimming and J lost 2 bases, with 14 bases between them. This CDR3 has 16 residues. The chain's CDR3 is CASSQGEGRTNTEAFF. The CDR3 DNA follows: TGCGCCAGCAGCCAAGGGGAGGGACGAACCAACACTGAAGCTTTCTTT.

The V gene is TRBV6-5, the J gene TRBJ2-1, with 14 bases matching TRBD2. Germline V gene sequence: CDR1 MNHEY, CDR2 SVGAGI. CDR3 length: 19 residues. The junction had 16 bases not matched to a gene; V was cut back by 4 bases and J by 8 bases. The CDR3 spells CASSSPGLAGAPKVDEQFF. CDR3 DNA: TGTGCCAGCAGTTCACCGGGACTAGCGGGAGCCCCCAAGGTCGATGAGCAGTTCTTC.

This clonotype turned up a few times. The V and J genes are TRBV19 and TRBJ2-4, with a possible D match to TRBD1 (6 bases). The CDR3 consists of 15 residues. The germline CDR1 and CDR2 sequences are LNHDA and SQIVND (reference sequence). V dropped 2 bases and J dropped 4 bases, with 12 bases sitting between them. For the CDR3, the DNA is TGTGCCAGTAGTATATATCGGGACACTAAAAACATTCAGTACTTC. This translates into CASSIYRDTKNIQYF. Variable domain in full (rest from reference TRBV19 and TRBJ2-4): DGGITQSPKYLFRKEGQNVTLSCEQNLNHDAMYWYRQDPGQGLRLIYYSQIVNDFQKGDIAEGYSVSREKKESFPLTVTSAQKNPTAFYLCASSIYRDTKNIQYFGAGTRLSVL.

J is TRBJ2-2 and V is TRBV5-1; the match to TRBD2 covers 8 bases. V dropped 1 base and J dropped 0; count of bases not matched to a gene: 8. The CDR3 covers 18 residues. Germline V gene data show CDR1 as SGHRS and CDR2 as YFSETQ. CDR3 loop: CASSLIRTSNSNTGELFF. CDR3 coding DNA: TGCGCCAGCAGCTTGATCCGGACTAGCAACTCGAACACCGGGGAGCTGTTTTTT.

The table lists this clonotype with a few counts. The chain carries TRBV20-1 and TRBJ2-5; D is ambiguous. The germline V gene encodes CDR1 DFQATT and CDR2 SNEGSKA (reference sequence). The CDR3 consists of 14 residues. Trimming removed 3 bases at V and 4 bases at J, with 15 bases between. CDR3 residues: CSARLPGRGETQYF. In DNA form, the CDR3 reads TGCAGTGCTAGGTTGCCAGGACGAGGAGAGACCCAGTACTTC.

This chain connects TRBV4-3 to TRBJ2-1, with 7 positions matching TRBD2. V was clipped by 2 bases and J by 7 bases; unmatched bases: 5. Germline CDR1 and CDR2: LGHNA and YSLEER. This CDR3 comprises 14 residues. As DNA, the CDR3 is TGCGCCAGCAGCCAACGGACTAGGTTGAATGAGCAGTTCTTC. This encodes CASSQRTRLNEQFF.

The chain uses TRBV5-1 and TRBJ1-3; 8 bases agree with TRBD1. Trimming took 0 bases from V and 2 from J; bases not matched to a gene: 1. Germline lookup yields CDR1 SGHRS and CDR2 YFSETQ. There are 15 residues in the CDR3. The CDR3 bases are TGCGCCAGCAGCTTGGCGACAGGGGCTGGAAACACCATATATTTT. Translated, it gives CASSLATGAGNTIYF.

The sample holds a few counts of this clonotype. The V and J genes are TRBV7-8 and TRBJ2-1; D gene ambiguous. CDR3 length: 16 amino acids. Germline lookup yields CDR1 SGHVS and CDR2 FQNEAQ. V was cut by 5 bases and J by 0 bases, with 14 bases left in between. The CDR3 here is CASSPWYGHSYNEQFF. The CDR3 region has the DNA TGTGCCAGCAGCCCCTGGTATGGGCACTCCTACAATGAGCAGTTCTTC.

A few counts support this clonotype. The chain recombines TRBV9 with TRBJ2-1; D remains unclear. V shed 4 bases and J shed 2 bases, with 13 bases lying between them. Germline loops: CDR1 SGDLS, CDR2 YYNGEE. This CDR3 has 15 residues. The DNA for the CDR3 is TGTGCCAGCAGCTCGGGCCGTCGGGCCTACAATGAGCAGTTCTTC. Residues: CASSSGRRAYNEQFF.

The chain joins TRBV12-3 or TRBV12-4 to TRBJ2-2, with TRBD1 identical over 7 bases. CDR3 length: 14 amino acids. Trimming took 3 bases from V and 7 from J; bases not matched to a gene: 5. As DNA, the CDR3 is TGTGCCAGCAGTTTGACAGGGAAGGGCGGGGAGCTGTTTTTT. Its translation: CASSLTGKGGELFF.

This clonotype was counted a few times. The chain carries TRBV24-1 and TRBJ2-1; 8 bases are shared with TRBD2. Germline trimming cut 3 bases from V and 5 bases from J; bases unmatched to any gene: 8. Germline V gene lookup returns CDR1 KGHDR and CDR2 SFDVKD. The CDR3 sequence is 16 residues long. CDR3 loop: CATSDRRTSTDNEQFF. For the CDR3, the DNA is TGTGCCACCAGTGATAGGAGGACTAGCACTGACAATGAGCAGTTCTTC.

The sample holds many counts of this clonotype. V is TRBV27 and J is TRBJ2-2; 9 positions agree with TRBD1. The germline V gene encodes CDR1 MNHEY and CDR2 SMNVEV (reference sequence). V lost 8 bases, J lost 4 bases, and 5 bases stayed unmatched. This CDR3 has 14 amino acids. The CDR3 here is CASQGGQGTGELFF. As DNA, the CDR3 is TGTGCCAGCCAGGGGGGACAGGGCACCGGGGAGCTGTTTTTT.

The V gene is TRBV12-3 or TRBV12-4, the J gene TRBJ2-1; 11 nucleotides agree with TRBD1. The CDR3 contains 15 residues. With V trimmed by 3 bases and J by 5 bases, 3 bases remained unmatched. DNA of the CDR3: TGTGCCAGCAGTTTTTGGGGACAGGGGGACAATGAGCAGTTCTTC. Its protein is CASSFWGQGDNEQFF.

This clonotype was seen a few times. The chain couples TRBV27 to TRBJ2-3; TRBD2 might be the D (6 bases). This CDR3 comprises 21 residues. Germline loops: CDR1 MNHEY, CDR2 SMNVEV (reference sequence). The ends were cut back, 3 bases at V and 7 bases at J, with 35 bases in the middle. The CDR3 is CASSFESVETRTSVQLHTQYF. CDR3 coding DNA: TGTGCCAGCAGTTTCGAATCCGTAGAGACTAGAACCTCAGTTCAGTTACATACGCAGTATTTT.

A few counts support this clonotype. The chain has TRBV24-1 and TRBJ2-3, with 7 bases lining up with TRBD1. The J segment lost 0 bases and the V segment lost 4 bases, leaving 6 bases of the junction unmatched. The CDR3 consists of 16 residues. CDR1 is KGHDR, CDR2 SFDVKD, per germline. The CDR3 region is CATSDPTGSSTDTQYF. The CDR3 DNA reads as TGTGCCACCAGTGACCCGACAGGGAGTAGCACAGATACGCAGTATTTT.

This clonotype occurred a few times. This rearrangement joins TRBV12-3 or TRBV12-4 to TRBJ2-5, with D possibly TRBD2 on 5 matching bases. The V end was cut by 5 bases, the J end by 4 bases, with 11 bases between. CDR3 length equals 13 residues. The CDR3 bases are TGTGCCAGCAGTCCCCCCGAGGGAGAGACCCAGTACTTC. Its translation: CASSPPEGETQYF.

This clonotype came up a few times. The gene calls are TRBV28 and TRBJ2-5; D is possibly TRBD2 (7 bases). The CDR3 contains 14 residues. Germline values: CDR1 MDHEN, CDR2 SYDVKM. The V end lost 4 bases, the J end lost 2 bases, and 11 bases lay between the germline ends. The CDR3: CASSSGGPQETQYF. Here the CDR3 DNA reads TGTGCCAGCAGTTCGGGGGGCCCACAAGAGACCCAGTACTTC.